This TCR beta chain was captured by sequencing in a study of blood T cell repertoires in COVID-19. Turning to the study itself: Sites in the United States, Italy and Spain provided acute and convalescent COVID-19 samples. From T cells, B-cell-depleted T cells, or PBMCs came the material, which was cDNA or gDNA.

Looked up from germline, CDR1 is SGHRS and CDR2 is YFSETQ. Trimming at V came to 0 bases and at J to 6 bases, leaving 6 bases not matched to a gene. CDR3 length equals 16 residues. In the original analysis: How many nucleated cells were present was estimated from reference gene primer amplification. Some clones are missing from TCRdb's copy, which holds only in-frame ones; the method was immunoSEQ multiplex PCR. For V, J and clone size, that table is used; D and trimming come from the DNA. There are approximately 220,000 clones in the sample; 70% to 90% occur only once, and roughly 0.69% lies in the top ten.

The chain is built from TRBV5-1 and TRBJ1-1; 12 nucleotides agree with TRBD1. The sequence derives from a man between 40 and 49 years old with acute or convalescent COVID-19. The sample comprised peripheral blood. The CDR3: CASSLAGDRGLSEAFF. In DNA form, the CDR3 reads TGCGCCAGCAGCTTGGCGGGGGACAGGGGGCTCTCTGAAGCTTTCTTT.